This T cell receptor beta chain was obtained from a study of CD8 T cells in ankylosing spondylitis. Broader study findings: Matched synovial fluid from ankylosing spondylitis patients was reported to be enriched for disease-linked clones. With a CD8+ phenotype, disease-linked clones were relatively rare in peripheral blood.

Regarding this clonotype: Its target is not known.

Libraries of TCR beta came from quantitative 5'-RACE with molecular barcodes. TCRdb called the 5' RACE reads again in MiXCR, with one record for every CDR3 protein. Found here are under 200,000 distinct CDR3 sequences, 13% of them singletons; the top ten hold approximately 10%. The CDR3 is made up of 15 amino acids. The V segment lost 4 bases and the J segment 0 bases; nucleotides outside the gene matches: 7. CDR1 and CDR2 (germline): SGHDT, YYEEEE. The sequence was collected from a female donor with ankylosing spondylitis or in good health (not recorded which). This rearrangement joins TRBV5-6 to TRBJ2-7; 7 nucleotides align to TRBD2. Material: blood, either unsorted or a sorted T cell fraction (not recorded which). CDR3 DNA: TGTGCCAGCAGCCAATGGCGGACTAGCTCCTACGAGCAGTACTTC. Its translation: CASSQWRTSSYEQYF. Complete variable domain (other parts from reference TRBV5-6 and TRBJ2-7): DAGVTQSPTHLIKTRGQQVTLRCSPKSGHDTVSWYQQALGQGPQFIFQYYEEEERQRGNFPDRFSGHQFPNYSSELNVNALLLGDSALYLCASSQWRTSSYEQYFGPGTRLTVT.